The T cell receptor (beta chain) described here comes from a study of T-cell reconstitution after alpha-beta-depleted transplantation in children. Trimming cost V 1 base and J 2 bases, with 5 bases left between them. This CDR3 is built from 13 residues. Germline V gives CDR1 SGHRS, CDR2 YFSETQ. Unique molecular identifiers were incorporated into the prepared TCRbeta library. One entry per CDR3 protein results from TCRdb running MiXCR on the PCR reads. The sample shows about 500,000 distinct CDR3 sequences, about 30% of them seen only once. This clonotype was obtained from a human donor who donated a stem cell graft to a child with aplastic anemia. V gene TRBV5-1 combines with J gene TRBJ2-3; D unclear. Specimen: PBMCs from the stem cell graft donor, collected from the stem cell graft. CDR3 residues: CASSLQTTDTQYF. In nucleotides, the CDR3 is TGCGCCAGCAGCTTGCAGACCACAGATACGCAGTATTTT.